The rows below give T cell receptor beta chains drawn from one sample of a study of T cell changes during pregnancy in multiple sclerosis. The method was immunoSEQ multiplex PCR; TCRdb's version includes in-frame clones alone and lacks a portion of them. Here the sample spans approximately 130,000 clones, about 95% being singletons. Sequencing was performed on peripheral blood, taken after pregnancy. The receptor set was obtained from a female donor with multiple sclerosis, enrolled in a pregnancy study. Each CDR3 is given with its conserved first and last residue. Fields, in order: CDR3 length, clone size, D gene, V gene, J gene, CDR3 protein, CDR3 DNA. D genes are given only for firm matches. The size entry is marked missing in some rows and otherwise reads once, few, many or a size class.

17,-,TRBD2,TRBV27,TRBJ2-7,CASRGYGLAGPTYEQYF,TGTGCCAGCAGGGGATACGGACTAGCGGGACCTACCTACGAGCAGTACTTC
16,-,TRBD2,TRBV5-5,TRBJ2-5,CASSSISGSSAETQYF,TGTGCCAGCAGCTCCATTAGCGGGAGTTCAGCAGAGACCCAGTACTTC
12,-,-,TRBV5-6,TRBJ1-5,CASSLIDQPQHF,TGTGCCAGCAGCCTGATAGATCAGCCCCAGCATTTT
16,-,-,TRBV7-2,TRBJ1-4,CASSLLPTATNEKLFF,TGTGCCAGCAGCTTACTCCCGACTGCAACTAATGAAAAACTGTTTTTT
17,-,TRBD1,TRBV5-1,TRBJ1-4,CASSWGQETRTNEKLFF,TGCGCCAGCAGCTGGGGACAGGAGACAAGAACTAATGAAAAACTGTTTTTT
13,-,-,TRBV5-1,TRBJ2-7,CASSLGASYEQYF,TGCGCCAGCAGCTTGGGGGCCTCCTACGAGCAGTACTTC
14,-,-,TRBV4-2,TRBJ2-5,CASSLEYRQETQYF,TGTGCCAGCAGCCTAGAGTACAGACAAGAGACCCAGTACTTC
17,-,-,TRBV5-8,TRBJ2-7,CASSQRVGGLMSYEQYF,TGTGCCAGCAGCCAGAGGGTCGGGGGTTTAATGTCCTACGAGCAGTACTTC
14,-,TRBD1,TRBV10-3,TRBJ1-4,CAISEGTGSEKLFF,TGTGCCATCAGTGAAGGGACAGGGAGTGAAAAACTGTTTTTT
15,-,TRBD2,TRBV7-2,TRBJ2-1,CASSTLAGGPNEQFF,TGTGCCAGCAGCACCCTAGCGGGAGGTCCCAATGAGCAGTTCTTC
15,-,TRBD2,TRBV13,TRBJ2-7,CASSFRGRAQDEQYF,TGTGCCAGCAGCTTTCGGGGGAGGGCCCAAGACGAGCAGTACTTC
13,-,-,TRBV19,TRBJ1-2,CASTPRINYGYTF,TGTGCCAGTACACCGAGGATAAACTATGGCTACACCTTC
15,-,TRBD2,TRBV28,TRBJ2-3,CASSPLAPSTDTQYF,TGTGCCAGCAGTCCACTAGCGCCTAGCACAGATACGCAGTATTTT
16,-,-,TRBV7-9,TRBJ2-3,CASSLLAAPSTDTQYF,TGTGCCAGCAGCTTATTGGCGGCTCCTAGCACAGATACGCAGTATTTT
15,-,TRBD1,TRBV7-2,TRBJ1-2,CASSTTGQTNYGYTF,TGTGCCAGCAGCACAACGGGACAGACCAACTATGGCTACACCTTC
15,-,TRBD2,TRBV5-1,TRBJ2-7,CASSGSGGLAYEQYF,TGCGCCAGCAGCGGCAGTGGAGGACTAGCCTACGAGCAGTACTTC
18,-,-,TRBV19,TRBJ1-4,CASSIFYGRDATNEKLFF,TGTGCCAGTAGTATATTTTATGGGAGGGACGCAACTAATGAAAAACTGTTTTTT
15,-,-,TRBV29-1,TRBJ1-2,CSVVSRLGGVYGYTF,TGCAGCGTTGTATCGCGCCTCGGGGGGGTTTATGGCTACACCTTC
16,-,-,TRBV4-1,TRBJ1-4,CASSQDTLSTNEKLFF,TGCGCCAGCAGCCAAGATACCCTATCAACTAATGAAAAACTGTTTTTT
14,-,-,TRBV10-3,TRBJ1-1,CAIRGLGPNTEAFF,TGTGCCATCAGGGGCCTGGGGCCGAACACTGAAGCTTTCTTT
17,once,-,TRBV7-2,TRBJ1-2,CASSLALDRPLNYGYTF,TGTGCCAGCAGCTTAGCCCTTGACAGGCCGCTTAACTATGGCTACACCTTC
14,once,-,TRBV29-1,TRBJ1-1,CSVVEAGLNTEAFF,TGCAGCGTTGTTGAAGCAGGCCTGAACACTGAAGCTTTCTTT
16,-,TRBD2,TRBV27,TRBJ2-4,CASSFLAEGAKNIQYF,TGTGCCAGCAGTTTCCTAGCGGAGGGGGCCAAAAACATTCAGTACTTC
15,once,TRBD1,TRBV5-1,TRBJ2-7,CASSLQGQNTYEQYF,TGCGCCAGCAGCTTACAGGGGCAGAACACCTACGAGCAGTACTTC
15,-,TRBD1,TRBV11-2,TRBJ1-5,CASSLDWTGITPQHF,TGTGCCAGCAGCTTAGATTGGACAGGAATAACGCCCCAGCATTTT
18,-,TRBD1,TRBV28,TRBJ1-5,CASSRLTGTGNSNQPQHF,TGTGCCAGCAGCAGACTGACCGGGACAGGGAATAGCAATCAGCCCCAGCATTTT
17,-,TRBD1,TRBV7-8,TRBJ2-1,CASSLRPFGQGNNEQFF,TGTGCCAGCAGCTTAAGGCCCTTCGGACAGGGAAACAATGAGCAGTTCTTC
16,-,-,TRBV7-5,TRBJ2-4,CARLGRAGGAKNIQYF,TGTGCCAGACTGGGCCGCGCGGGAGGGGCCAAAAACATTCAGTACTTC
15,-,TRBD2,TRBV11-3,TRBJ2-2,CASSPSGSVPGELFF,TGTGCCAGCAGCCCCAGCGGGAGTGTGCCCGGGGAGCTGTTTTTT
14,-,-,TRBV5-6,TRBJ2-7,CASSLVGEGYEQYF,TGTGCCAGCAGCTTGGTAGGGGAAGGCTACGAGCAGTACTTC
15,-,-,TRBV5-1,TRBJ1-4,CASSPSGGAGEKLFF,TGCGCCAGCAGCCCGTCGGGGGGCGCGGGGGAAAAACTGTTTTTT
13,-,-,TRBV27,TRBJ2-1,CASSQTVYNEQFF,TGTGCCAGCAGCCAGACAGTATACAATGAGCAGTTCTTC
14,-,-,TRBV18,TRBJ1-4,CASSPRVTNEKLFF,TGTGCCAGCTCACCCAGGGTAACTAATGAAAAACTGTTTTTT
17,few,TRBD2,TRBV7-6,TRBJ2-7,CASSLGGGITESYEQYF,TGTGCCAGCAGCTTAGGGGGGGGAATTACTGAAAGCTACGAGCAGTACTTC
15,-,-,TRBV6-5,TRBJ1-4,CASSYQGATNEKLFF,TGTGCCAGCAGTTACCAAGGGGCTACTAATGAAAAACTGTTTTTT
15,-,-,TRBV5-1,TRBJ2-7,CASSPGAGPSYEQYF,TGCGCCAGCAGCCCAGGGGCGGGTCCGTCCTACGAGCAGTACTTC
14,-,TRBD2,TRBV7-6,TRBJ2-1,CASSSSGRSNEQFF,TGTGCCAGCAGCTCTAGCGGGAGGAGCAATGAGCAGTTCTTC
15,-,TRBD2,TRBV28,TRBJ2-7,CASSTLAGGLGEQYF,TGTGCCAGCAGTACCCTAGCGGGAGGGCTGGGCGAGCAGTACTTC
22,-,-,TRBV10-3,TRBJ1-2,CAISESRLMVKRGAGEEYGYTF,TGTGCCATCAGTGAGTCGCGGCTCATGGTTAAACGAGGGGCAGGGGAAGAGTATGGCTACACCTTC
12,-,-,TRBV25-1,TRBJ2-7,CASSYRDYEQYF,TGTGCCAGCAGTTACAGGGATTACGAGCAGTACTTC
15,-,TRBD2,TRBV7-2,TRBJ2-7,CASSFGLAPTYEQYF,TGTGCCAGCAGCTTCGGACTAGCTCCCACCTACGAGCAGTACTTC
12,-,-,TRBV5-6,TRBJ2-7,CASSLYSYEQYF,TGTGCCAGCAGCTTGTACTCCTACGAGCAGTACTTC
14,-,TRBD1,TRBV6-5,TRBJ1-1,CASNEQGTFTEAFF,TGTGCCAGCAACGAACAGGGGACGTTCACTGAAGCTTTCTTT
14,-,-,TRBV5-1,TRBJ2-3,CASSVVSSTDTQYF,TGCGCCAGCAGCGTGGTCAGTAGCACAGATACGCAGTATTTT